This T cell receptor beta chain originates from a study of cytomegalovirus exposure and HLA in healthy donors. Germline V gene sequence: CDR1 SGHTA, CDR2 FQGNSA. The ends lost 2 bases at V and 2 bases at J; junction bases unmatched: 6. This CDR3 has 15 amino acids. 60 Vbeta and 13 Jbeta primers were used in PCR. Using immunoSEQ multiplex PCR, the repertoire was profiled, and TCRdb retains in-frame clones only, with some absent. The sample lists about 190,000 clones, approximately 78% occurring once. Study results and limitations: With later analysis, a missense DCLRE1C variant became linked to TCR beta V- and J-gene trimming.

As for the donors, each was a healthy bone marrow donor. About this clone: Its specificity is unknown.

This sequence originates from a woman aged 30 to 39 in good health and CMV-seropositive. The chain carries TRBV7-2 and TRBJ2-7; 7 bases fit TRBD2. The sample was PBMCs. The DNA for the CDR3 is TGTGCCAGCAGCTTAAATGGGGGGGAGACCTACGAGCAGTACTTC. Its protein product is CASSLNGGETYEQYF. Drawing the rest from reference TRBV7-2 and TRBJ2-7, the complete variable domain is GAGVSQSPSNKVTEKGKDVELRCDPISGHTALYWYRQSLGQGLEFLIYFQGNSAPDKSGLPSDRFSAERTGGSVSTLTIQRTQQEDSAVYLCASSLNGGETYEQYFGPGTRLTVT.